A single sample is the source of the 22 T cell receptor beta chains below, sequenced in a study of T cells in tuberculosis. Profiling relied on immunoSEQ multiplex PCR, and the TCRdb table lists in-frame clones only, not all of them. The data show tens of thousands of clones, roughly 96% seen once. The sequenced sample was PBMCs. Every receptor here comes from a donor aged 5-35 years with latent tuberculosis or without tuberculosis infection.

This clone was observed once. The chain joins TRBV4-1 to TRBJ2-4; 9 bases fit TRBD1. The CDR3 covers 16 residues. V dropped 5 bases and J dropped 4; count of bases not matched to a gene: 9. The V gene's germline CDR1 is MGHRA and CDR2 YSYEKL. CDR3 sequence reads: CASSETGGHVKNIQYF. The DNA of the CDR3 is TGCGCCAGCAGCGAGACAGGGGGGCACGTTAAAAACATTCAGTACTTC.

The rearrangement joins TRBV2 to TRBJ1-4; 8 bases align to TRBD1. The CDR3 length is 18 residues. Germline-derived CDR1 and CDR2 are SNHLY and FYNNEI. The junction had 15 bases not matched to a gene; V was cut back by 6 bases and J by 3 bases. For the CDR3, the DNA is TGTGCCAGCAGGGGGCCTAGCACAGGGGGTCCGGCTAATGAAAAACTGTTTTTT. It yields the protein CASRGPSTGGPANEKLFF.

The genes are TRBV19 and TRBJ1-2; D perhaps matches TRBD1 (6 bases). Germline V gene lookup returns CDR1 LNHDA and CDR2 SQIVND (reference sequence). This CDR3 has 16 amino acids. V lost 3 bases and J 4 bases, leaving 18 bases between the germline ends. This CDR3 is CASSMGGGAYTYGYTF. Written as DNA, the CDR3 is TGTGCCAGTAGTATGGGTGGGGGCGCATACACCTATGGCTACACCTTC.

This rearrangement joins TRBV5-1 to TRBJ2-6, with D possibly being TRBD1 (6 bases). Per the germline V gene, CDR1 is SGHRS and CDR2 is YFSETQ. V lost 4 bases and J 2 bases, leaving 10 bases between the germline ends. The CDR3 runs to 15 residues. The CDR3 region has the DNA TGCGCCAGCAGCGATGACAGGACTGGGGCCAACGTCCTGACTTTC. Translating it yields CASSDDRTGANVLTF.

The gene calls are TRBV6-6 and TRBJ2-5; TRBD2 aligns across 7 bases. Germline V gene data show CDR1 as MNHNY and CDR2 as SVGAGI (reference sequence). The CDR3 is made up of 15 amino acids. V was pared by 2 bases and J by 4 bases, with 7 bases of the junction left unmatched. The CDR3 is CASSYVRLAAETQYF. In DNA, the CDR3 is TGTGCCAGCAGTTACGTTCGGCTAGCGGCAGAGACCCAGTACTTC.

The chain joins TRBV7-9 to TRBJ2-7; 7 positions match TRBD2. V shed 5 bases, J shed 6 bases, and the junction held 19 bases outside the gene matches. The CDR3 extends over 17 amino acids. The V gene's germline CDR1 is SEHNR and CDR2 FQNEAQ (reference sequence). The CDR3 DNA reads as TGTGCCAGCAGCGGCTCGGGCTCGGGCGGGAGCGTCATCGAGCAGTACTTC. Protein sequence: CASSGSGSGGSVIEQYF.

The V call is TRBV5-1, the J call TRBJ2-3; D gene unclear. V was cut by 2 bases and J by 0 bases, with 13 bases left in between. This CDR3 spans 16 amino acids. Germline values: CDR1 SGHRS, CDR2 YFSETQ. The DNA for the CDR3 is TGCGCCAGCAGCTTCCTGCAGGTTACTAGCACAGATACGCAGTATTTT. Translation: CASSFLQVTSTDTQYF.

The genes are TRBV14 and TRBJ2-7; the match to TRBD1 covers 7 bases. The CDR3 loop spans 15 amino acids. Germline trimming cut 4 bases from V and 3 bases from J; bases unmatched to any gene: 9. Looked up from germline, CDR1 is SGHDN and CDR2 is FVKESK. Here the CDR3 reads CASSLEQGSIYEQYF. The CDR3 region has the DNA TGTGCCAGCAGCCTAGAACAGGGGTCGATCTACGAGCAGTACTTC.

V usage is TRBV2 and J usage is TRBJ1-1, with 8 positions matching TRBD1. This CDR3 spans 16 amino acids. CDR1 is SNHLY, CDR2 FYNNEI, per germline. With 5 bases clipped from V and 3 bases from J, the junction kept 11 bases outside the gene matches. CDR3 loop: CASSPGQGIGDTEAFF. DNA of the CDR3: TGTGCCAGCAGTCCAGGACAGGGCATAGGGGACACTGAAGCTTTCTTT.

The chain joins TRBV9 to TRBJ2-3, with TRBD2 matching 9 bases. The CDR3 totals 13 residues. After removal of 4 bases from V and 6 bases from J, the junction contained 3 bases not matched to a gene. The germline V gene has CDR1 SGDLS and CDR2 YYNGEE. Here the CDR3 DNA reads TGTGCCAGCAGCATCGGACTAGCGGATACGCAGTATTTT. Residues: CASSIGLADTQYF.

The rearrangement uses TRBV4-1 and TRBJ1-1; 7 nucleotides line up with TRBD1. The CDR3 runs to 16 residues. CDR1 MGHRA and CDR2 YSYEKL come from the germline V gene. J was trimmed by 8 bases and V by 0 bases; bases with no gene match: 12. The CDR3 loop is CASSQDNSLGQEEAFF. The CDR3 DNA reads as TGCGCCAGCAGCCAAGATAATAGTTTAGGACAGGAGGAAGCTTTCTTT.

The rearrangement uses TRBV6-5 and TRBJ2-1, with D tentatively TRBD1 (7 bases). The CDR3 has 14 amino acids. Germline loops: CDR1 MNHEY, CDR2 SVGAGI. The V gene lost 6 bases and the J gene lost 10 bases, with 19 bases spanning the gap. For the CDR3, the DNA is TGTGCCAGCAGCTTCAGGAGGGGGCGCGGGGAGCAGTTCTTC. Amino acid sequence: CASSFRRGRGEQFF.

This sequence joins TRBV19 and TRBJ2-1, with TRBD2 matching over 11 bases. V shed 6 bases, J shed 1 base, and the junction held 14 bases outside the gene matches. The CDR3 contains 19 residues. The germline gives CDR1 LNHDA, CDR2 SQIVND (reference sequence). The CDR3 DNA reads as TGTGCCAGTAGCCTCCCAACTAGCGGGAGCATTGATTCCTACAATGAGCAGTTCTTC. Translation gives CASSLPTSGSIDSYNEQFF.

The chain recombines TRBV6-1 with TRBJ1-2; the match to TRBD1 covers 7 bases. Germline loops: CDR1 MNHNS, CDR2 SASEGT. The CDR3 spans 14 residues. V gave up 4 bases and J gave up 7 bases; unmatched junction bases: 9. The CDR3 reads CASSARDRSFGYTF. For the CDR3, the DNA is TGTGCCAGCAGTGCCCGGGACAGATCTTTTGGCTACACCTTC.

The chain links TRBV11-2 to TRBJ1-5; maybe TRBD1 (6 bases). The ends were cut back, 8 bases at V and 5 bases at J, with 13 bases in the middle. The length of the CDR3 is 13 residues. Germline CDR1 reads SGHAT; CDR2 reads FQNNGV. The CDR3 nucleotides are TGTGCCAGCGGGTCGGACAGAGATCAGCCCCAGCATTTT. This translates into CASGSDRDQPQHF.

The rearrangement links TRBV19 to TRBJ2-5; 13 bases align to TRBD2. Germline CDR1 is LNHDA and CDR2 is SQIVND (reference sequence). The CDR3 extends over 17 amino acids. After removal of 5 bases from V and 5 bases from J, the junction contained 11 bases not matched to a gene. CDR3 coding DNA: TGTGCCAGTAGTTCCTTGACGGGACTAGCGGGGCGGGAGACCCAGTACTTC. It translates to CASSSLTGLAGRETQYF.

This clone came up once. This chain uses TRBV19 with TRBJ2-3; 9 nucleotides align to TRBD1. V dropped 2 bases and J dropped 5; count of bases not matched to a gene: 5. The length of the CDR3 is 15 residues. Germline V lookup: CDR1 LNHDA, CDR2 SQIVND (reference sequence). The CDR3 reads CASSIPGQGIDTQYF. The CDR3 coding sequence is TGTGCCAGTAGTATACCGGGACAGGGTATAGATACGCAGTATTTT.

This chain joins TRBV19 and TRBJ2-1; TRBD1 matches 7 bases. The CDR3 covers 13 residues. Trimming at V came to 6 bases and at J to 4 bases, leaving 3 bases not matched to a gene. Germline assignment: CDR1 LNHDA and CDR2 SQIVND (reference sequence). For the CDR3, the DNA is TGTGCCAGTAGCAAGACAGGGTACAATGAGCAGTTCTTC. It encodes CASSKTGYNEQFF.

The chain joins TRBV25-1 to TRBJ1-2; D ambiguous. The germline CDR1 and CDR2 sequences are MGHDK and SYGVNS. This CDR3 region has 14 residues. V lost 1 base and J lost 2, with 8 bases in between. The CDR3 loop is CASSESNSNYGYTF. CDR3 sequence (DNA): TGTGCCAGCAGTGAATCTAACAGCAACTATGGCTACACCTTC.

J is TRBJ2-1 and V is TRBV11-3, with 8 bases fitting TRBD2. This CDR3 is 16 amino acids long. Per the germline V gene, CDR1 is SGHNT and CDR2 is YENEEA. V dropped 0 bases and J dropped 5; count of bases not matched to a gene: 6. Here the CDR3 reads CASSLEWRGDDNEQFF. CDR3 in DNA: TGTGCCAGCAGCTTAGAATGGCGGGGGGACGACAATGAGCAGTTCTTC.

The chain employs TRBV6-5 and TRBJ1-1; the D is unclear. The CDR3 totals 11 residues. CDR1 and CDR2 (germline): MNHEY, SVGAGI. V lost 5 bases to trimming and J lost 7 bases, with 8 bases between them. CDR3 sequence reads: CASSDGDEAFF. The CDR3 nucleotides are TGTGCCAGCAGTGACGGGGATGAAGCTTTCTTT.

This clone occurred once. The CDR3 DNA is TGTGCCAGCAGCAGGGGACAGGGGACATCGGATAATTCACCCCTCCACTTT. Translating it yields CASSRGQGTSDNSPLHF. The V and J genes are TRBV21-1 and TRBJ1-6; the DNA was not compared with TRBD1, the D call given in the table. TRBV21-1 is tagged as a pseudogene. This CDR3 region has 17 residues.